One T cell receptor (beta chain) is described in this entry. The data were obtained in a study of blood T cells in healthy people across ages. A second PCR of roughly 7 to 11 cycles used a sample-barcoded 5' primer and a J-beta primer mix. Unique molecular identifiers of 12 random nucleotides labeled each cDNA. A single record per CDR3 protein comes from TCRdb applying MiXCR to the 5' RACE reads. The sample contains 1,500,000 or so distinct CDR3 sequences, 59% of which appear only once. V lost 3 bases and J 0 bases, leaving 8 bases between the germline ends. The germline V gene has CDR1 KGHSH and CDR2 LQKENI. There are 14 residues in the CDR3.

The sequence was obtained from a man between 18 and 35 years old in good health. This chain connects TRBV18 to TRBJ2-5; tentatively, D is TRBD1 or TRBD2 (5 bases each). Sequencing used blood. The CDR3 sequence is CASSPEGNQETQYF. CDR3 DNA: TGTGCCAGCTCACCCGAGGGGAACCAAGAGACCCAGTACTTC.